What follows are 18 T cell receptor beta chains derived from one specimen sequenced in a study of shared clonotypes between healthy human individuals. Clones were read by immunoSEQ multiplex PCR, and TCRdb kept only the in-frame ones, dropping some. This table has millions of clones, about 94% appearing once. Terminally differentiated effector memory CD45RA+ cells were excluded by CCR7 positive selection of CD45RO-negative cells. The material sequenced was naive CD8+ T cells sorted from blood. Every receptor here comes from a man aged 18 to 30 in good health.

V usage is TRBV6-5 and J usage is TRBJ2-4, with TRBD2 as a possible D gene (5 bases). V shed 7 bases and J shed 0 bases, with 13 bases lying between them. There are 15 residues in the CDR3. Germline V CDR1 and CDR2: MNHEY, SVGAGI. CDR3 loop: CASISAVLAKNIQYF. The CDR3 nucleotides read TGTGCCAGCATTTCAGCGGTCCTAGCCAAAAACATTCAGTACTTC.

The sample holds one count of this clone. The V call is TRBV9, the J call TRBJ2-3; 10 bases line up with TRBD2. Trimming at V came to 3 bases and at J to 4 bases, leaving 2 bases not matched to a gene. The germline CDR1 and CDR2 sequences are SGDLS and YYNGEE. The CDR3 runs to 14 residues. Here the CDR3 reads CASSEGTSADTQYF. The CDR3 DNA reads TGTGCCAGCAGCGAGGGGACTAGCGCAGATACGCAGTATTTT.

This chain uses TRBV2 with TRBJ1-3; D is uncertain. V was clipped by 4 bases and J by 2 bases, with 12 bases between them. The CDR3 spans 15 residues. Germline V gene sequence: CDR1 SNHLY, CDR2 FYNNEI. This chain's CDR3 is CASSALGVTGNTIYF. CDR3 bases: TGTGCCAGCAGTGCCCTCGGGGTAACTGGAAACACCATATATTTT.

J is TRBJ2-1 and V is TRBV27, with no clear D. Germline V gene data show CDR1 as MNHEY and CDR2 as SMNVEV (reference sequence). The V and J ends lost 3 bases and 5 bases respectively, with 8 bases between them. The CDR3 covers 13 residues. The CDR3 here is CASSFSLHNEQFF. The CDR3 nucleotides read TGTGCCAGCAGTTTCAGTCTGCACAATGAGCAGTTCTTC.

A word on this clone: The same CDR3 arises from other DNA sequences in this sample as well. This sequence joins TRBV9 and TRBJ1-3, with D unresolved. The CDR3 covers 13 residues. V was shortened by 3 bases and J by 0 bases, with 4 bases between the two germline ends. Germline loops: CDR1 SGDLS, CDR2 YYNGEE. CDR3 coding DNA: TGTGCCAGCAGCGATCCCTCTGGAAACACCATATATTTT. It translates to CASSDPSGNTIYF.

CDR3 sequence reads: CASSIGPPPSYEQFF. Here the CDR3 DNA reads TGTGCCAGTAGTATAGGTCCCCCGCCTTCTTATGAGCAGTTCTTC. The chain has TRBV19 and TRBJ2-1; D remains ambiguous. The germline V and J ends were trimmed by 1 base and 8 bases, with 15 bases remaining between them. This CDR3 has 15 amino acids. Germline V lookup: CDR1 LNHDA, CDR2 SQIVND (reference sequence).

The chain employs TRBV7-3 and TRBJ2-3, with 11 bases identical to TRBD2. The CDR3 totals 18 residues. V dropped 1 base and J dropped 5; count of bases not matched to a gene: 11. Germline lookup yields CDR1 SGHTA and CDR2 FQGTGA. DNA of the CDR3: TGTGCCAGCAGCTTAATCGGGACTAGCGGCGGCCTAGAAGATACGCAGTATTTT. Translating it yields CASSLIGTSGGLEDTQYF.

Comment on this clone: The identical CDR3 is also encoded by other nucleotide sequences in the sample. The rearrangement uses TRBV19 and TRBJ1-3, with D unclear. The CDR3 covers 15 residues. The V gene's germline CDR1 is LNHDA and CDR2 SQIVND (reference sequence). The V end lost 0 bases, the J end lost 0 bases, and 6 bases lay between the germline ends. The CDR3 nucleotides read TGTGCCAGTAGTATAGACAGAAGCTCTGGAAACACCATATATTTT. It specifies CASSIDRSSGNTIYF. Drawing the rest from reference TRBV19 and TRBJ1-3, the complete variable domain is DGGITQSPKYLFRKEGQNVTLSCEQNLNHDAMYWYRQDPGQGLRLIYYSQIVNDFQKGDIAEGYSVSREKKESFPLTVTSAQKNPTAFYLCASSIDRSSGNTIYFGEGSWLTVV.

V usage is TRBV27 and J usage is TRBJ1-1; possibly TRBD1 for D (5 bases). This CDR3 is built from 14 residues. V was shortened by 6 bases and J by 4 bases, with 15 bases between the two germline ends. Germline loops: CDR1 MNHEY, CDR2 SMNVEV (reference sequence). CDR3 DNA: TGTGCCAGCAGCCAAGGACGGACAATCACTGAAGCTTTCTTT. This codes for CASSQGRTITEAFF.

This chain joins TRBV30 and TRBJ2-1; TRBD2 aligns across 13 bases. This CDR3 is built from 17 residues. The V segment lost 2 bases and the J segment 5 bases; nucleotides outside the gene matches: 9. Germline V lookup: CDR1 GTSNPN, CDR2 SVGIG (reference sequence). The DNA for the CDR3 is TGTGCCTGGAGTCAGTCGACTAGCGGGAGGCCCGACAATGAGCAGTTCTTC. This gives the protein CAWSQSTSGRPDNEQFF.

The CDR3: CASSFRGRWGNTIYF. The CDR3 DNA follows: TGTGCCAGCAGTTTCAGGGGGCGATGGGGAAACACCATATATTTT. The chain is built from TRBV28 and TRBJ1-3; 8 nucleotides match TRBD1. The CDR3 length is 15 residues. Germline V CDR1 and CDR2: MDHEN, SYDVKM. The ends lost 3 bases at V and 4 bases at J; junction bases unmatched: 5. Together with reference TRBV28 and TRBJ1-3, the CDR3 gives the full variable domain: DVKVTQSSRYLVKRTGEKVFLECVQDMDHENMFWYRQDPGLGLRLIYFSYDVKMKEKGDIPEGYSVSREKKERFSLILESASTNQTSMYLCASSFRGRWGNTIYFGEGSWLTVV.

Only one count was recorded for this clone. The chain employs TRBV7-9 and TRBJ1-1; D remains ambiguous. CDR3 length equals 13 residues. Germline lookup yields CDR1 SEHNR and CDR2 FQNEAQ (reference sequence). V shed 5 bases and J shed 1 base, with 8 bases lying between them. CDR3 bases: TGTGCCAGCAGCGGAAAGAAGAACACTGAAGCTTTCTTT. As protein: CASSGKKNTEAFF.

CDR3 coding DNA: TGTGCCAGCAGCGTAGGGGGGAGCGGTCAGAATGAGCAGTTCTTC. It encodes CASSVGGSGQNEQFF. The V call is TRBV9, the J call TRBJ2-1; D may match TRBD1 or TRBD2 (5 bases each). V was shortened by 0 bases and J by 7 bases, with 14 bases between the two germline ends. The CDR3 has 15 amino acids. The germline CDR1 and CDR2 sequences are SGDLS and YYNGEE.

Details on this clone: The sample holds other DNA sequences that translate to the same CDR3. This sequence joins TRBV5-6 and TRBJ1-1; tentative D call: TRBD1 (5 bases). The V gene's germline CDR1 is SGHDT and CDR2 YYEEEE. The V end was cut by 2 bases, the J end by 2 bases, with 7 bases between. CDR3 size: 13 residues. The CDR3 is CASSFTGNTEAFF. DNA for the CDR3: TGTGCCAGCAGCTTTACAGGAAACACTGAAGCTTTCTTT.

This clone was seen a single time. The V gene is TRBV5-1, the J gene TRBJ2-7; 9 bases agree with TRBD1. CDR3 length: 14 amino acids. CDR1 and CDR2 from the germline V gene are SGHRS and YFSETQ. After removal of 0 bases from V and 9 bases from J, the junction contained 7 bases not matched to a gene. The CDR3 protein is CASSLDTGGNMQYF. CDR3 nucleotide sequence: TGCGCCAGCAGCTTGGATACAGGGGGCAACATGCAGTACTTC.

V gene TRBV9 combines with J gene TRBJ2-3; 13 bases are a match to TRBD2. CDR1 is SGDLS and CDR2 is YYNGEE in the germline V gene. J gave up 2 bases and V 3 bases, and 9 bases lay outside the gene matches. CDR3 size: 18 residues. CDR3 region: CASSEGLAGAKITDTQYF. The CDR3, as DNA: TGTGCCAGCAGCGAAGGACTAGCGGGAGCGAAGATCACAGATACGCAGTATTTT.

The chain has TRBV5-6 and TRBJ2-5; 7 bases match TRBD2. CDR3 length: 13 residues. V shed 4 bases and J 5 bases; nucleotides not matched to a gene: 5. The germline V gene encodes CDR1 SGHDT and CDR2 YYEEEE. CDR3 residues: CASSPTSDETQYF. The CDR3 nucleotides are TGTGCCAGCAGCCCAACTAGCGACGAGACCCAGTACTTC.

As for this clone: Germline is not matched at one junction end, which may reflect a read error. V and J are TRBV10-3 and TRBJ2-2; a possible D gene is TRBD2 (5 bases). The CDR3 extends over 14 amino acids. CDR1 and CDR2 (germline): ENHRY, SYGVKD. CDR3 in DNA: TGTGCCATCGGGGAGTTTAAGAACCCCGGGGAGCTGTTTTTT. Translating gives CAIGEFKNPGELFF.